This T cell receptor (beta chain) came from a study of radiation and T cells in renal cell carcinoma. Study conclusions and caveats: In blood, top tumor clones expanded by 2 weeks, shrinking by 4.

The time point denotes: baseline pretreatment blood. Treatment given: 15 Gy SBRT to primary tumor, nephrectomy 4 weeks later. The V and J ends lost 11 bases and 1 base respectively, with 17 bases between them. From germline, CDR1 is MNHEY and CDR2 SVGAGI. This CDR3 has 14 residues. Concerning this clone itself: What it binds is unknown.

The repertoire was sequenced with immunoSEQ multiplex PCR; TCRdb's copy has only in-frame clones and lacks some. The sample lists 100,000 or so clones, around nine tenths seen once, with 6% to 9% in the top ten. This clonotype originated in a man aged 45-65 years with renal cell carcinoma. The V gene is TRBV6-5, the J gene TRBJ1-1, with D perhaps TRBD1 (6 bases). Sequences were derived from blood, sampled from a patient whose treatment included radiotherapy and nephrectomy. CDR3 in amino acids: CACEPGQKNTEAFF. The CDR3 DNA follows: TGTGCCTGCGAGCCGGGACAAAAGAACACTGAAGCTTTCTTT.